This T cell receptor beta chain was sequenced for a study of graft-versus-host responses after intestinal transplantation. The ends were cut back, 3 bases at V and 3 bases at J, with 6 bases in the middle. The length of the CDR3 is 11 residues. Germline CDR1 DFQATT, CDR2 SNEGSKA (reference sequence). Grafts had their tissue processed, releasing intraepithelial and lamina propria lymphocytes. Produced via immunoSEQ multiplex PCR; TCRdb's table is partial and in-frame only. The table records 13,000 or so clones, 70% to 75% of them present only once. The sequence was collected from a human patient who received an intestinal transplant, so some T cells may come from the graft donor. Material: ileum tissue, obtained 16 days after intestinal transplant. The J gene is TRBJ2-7, the V gene TRBV20-1; no firm D call. DNA for the CDR3: TGCAGTGCTAGGGGCTTCTACGAGCAGTACTTC. As protein: CSARGFYEQYF.